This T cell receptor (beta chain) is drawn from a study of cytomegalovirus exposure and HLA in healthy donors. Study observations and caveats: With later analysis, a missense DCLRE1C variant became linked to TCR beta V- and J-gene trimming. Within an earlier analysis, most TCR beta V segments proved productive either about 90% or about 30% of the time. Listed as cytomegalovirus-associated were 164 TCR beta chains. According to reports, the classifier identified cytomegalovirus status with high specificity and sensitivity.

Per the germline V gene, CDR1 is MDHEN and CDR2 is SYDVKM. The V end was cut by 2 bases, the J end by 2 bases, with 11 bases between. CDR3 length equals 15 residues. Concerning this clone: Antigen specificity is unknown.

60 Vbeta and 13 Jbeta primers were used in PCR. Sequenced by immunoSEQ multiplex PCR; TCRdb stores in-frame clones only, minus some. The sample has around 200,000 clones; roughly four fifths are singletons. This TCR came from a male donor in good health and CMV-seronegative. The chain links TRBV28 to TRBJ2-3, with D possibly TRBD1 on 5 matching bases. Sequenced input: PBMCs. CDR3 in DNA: TGTGCCAGCAGTTTAGAACAGGACCTCACAGATACGCAGTATTTT. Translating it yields CASSLEQDLTDTQYF.